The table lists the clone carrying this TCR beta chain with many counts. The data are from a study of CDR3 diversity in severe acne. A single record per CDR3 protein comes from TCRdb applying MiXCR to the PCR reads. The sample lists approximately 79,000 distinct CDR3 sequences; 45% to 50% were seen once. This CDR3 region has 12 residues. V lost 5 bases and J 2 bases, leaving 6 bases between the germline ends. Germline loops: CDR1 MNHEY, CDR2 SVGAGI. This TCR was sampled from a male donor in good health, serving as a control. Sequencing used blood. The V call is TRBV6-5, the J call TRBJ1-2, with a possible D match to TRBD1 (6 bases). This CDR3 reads CASSQGNYGYTF. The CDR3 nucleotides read TGTGCCAGCAGTCAGGGGAACTATGGCTACACCTTC.